This T cell receptor beta chain was sequenced during a study of beta chain features in type 1 diabetes. Study-level results: TCRB CDR3 length was moderately but significantly reduced in all four CD4+ subsets of Type 1 diabetes patients.

The sequenced template was cDNA made from the entire isolated RNA. An average of approximately 3.6 million reads was obtained for naive, central memory and regulatory T cell samples. TCRdb's copy holds only in-frame clones and misses some; the assay was immunoSEQ multiplex PCR. The sample holds about 180,000 clones, less than 15% seen once. On this clone itself: Its antigen is still unknown.

V shed 5 bases and J 6 bases; nucleotides not matched to a gene: 7. The length of the CDR3 is 13 residues. The germline V gene encodes CDR1 SGHAT and CDR2 FQNNGV. CD4+ cells of the naive, central memory, regulatory and stem cell-like memory types were sorted via CD45RO/CCR7/CD25/CD127/CD95/CD27. The sequencing sample was made of central memory CD4+ T cells from blood. The sequence came from a woman under 30 in good health. This chain connects TRBV11-2 to TRBJ2-7; 7 positions match TRBD2. The CDR3 region is CASSPSGDGEQYF. The CDR3 coding sequence is TGTGCCAGCAGCCCGAGCGGGGATGGCGAGCAGTACTTC. The full variable domain, with the rest looked up from reference TRBV11-2 and TRBJ2-7, is EAGVAQSPRYKIIEKRQSVAFWCNPISGHATLYWYQQILGQGPKLLIQFQNNGVVDDSQLPKDRFSAERLKGVDSTLKIQPAKLEDSAVYLCASSPSGDGEQYFGPGTRLTVT.